A selection of T cell receptor beta chains follows, all from one sample in a study of cytomegalovirus exposure and HLA in healthy donors. The assay was immunoSEQ multiplex PCR, and TCRdb's table has in-frame clones only and misses some. Seen here are 200,000 to 250,000 clones, more than 75% observed once, and the top ten hold approximately 3.8%. Specimen: PBMCs. Receptors were obtained from a male donor in good health and CMV-seronegative. Both conserved end residues are part of each CDR3. Fields, in order: V gene, J gene, CDR3 protein.

V gene: TRBV10-3; J gene: TRBJ1-3; CDR3 protein: CAISDPRTGRTSGNTIYF
V gene: TRBV5-1; J gene: TRBJ2-1; CDR3 protein: CASSLGTSGKRLQFF
V gene: TRBV11-2; J gene: TRBJ2-7; CDR3 protein: CASSLTTGREQYF
V gene: TRBV12-5; J gene: TRBJ1-3; CDR3 protein: CARERPSGNTIYF
V gene: TRBV5-6; J gene: TRBJ2-1; CDR3 protein: CASSLKAGEDEQFF
V gene: TRBV28; J gene: TRBJ1-5; CDR3 protein: CATAPGGVTDQPQHF
V gene: TRBV7-9; J gene: TRBJ2-1; CDR3 protein: CASSFAPLAGGTYNEQFF
V gene: TRBV5-1; J gene: TRBJ2-2; CDR3 protein: CASSLEGTQAANTGELFF
V gene: TRBV7-3; J gene: TRBJ2-3; CDR3 protein: CASSPGTSGADTQYF
V gene: TRBV28; J gene: TRBJ2-1; CDR3 protein: CASSLFGLAVNEQFF
V gene: TRBV5-4; J gene: TRBJ2-2; CDR3 protein: CASSFEGSTGELFF
V gene: TRBV7-6; J gene: TRBJ2-7; CDR3 protein: CASSRGTSGAYYEQYF
V gene: TRBV5-1; J gene: TRBJ2-1; CDR3 protein: CASSALRDRGYNEQFF
V gene: TRBV6-6; J gene: TRBJ2-1; CDR3 protein: CASSYGGTSGNEQFF
V gene: TRBV10-2; J gene: TRBJ2-2; CDR3 protein: CASSDQGWAGELFF
V gene: TRBV5-1; J gene: TRBJ2-3; CDR3 protein: CASSLDSDTQYF
V gene: TRBV6-5; J gene: TRBJ1-3; CDR3 protein: CASSYEGPGNTIYF
V gene: TRBV29-1; J gene: TRBJ1-5; CDR3 protein: CSVAGVGSNQPQHF
V gene: TRBV19; J gene: TRBJ1-5; CDR3 protein: CATTAGGYNNQPQHF
V gene: TRBV6-1; J gene: TRBJ1-5; CDR3 protein: CASSDQGWGNQPQHF
V gene: TRBV4-1; J gene: TRBJ2-7; CDR3 protein: CASSHQGSSYEQYF
V gene: TRBV9; J gene: TRBJ2-5; CDR3 protein: CASSVAGGVETQYF
V gene: TRBV6-1; J gene: TRBJ1-2; CDR3 protein: CASRGQVENYGYTF
V gene: TRBV5-1; J gene: TRBJ2-2; CDR3 protein: CASNSGRGTGELFF
V gene: TRBV6-6; J gene: TRBJ2-7; CDR3 protein: CASSARDRGAYEQYF
V gene: TRBV27; J gene: TRBJ2-7; CDR3 protein: CASSLSITGGEAEQYF
V gene: TRBV6-1; J gene: -; CDR3 protein: CASSEAPLGLAPNYEQYF
V gene: TRBV5-1; J gene: TRBJ2-3; CDR3 protein: CASSLELQGAWTDTQYF
V gene: TRBV18; J gene: TRBJ1-3; CDR3 protein: CASSPSGRNTIYF
V gene: TRBV6-1; J gene: TRBJ2-7; CDR3 protein: CASNLQLWSDYEQYF
V gene: TRBV6-1; J gene: TRBJ1-5; CDR3 protein: CASSINSNQPQHF